These 11 T cell receptor beta chains originate from one sample sequenced in a study of T cell changes during pregnancy in multiple sclerosis. Generated by immunoSEQ multiplex PCR, the TCRdb table keeps only in-frame clones and is missing some. The table lists about 40,000 clones, 90% to 95% of them singletons. Specimen: CD4+ T cells from peripheral blood mononuclear cells, collected in the third trimester of pregnancy. These receptors originate from a female donor with multiple sclerosis, enrolled in a pregnancy study.

The V gene is TRBV19, the J gene TRBJ2-2, with D tentatively TRBD1 (5 bases). The CDR3 covers 15 residues. Germline values: CDR1 LNHDA, CDR2 SQIVND (reference sequence). V was trimmed by 1 base and J by 6 bases, leaving 12 bases between them. The CDR3 DNA reads as TGTGCCAGTAGTATAGGCCAGGGATCTCCCGGGGAGCTGTTTTTT. It specifies CASSIGQGSPGELFF.

J is TRBJ2-5 and V is TRBV11-2; D is undetermined. V dropped 10 bases and J dropped 10 bases, with 7 bases sitting between them. The germline CDR1 and CDR2 sequences are SGHAT and FQNNGV. The CDR3 is 8 amino acids. The CDR3 here is CATPHQYF. The CDR3 DNA is TGTGCCACCCCCCACCAGTACTTC. The full variable domain, rest sourced from reference TRBV11-2 and TRBJ2-5, is EAGVAQSPRYKIIEKRQSVAFWCNPISGHATLYWYQQILGQGPKLLIQFQNNGVVDDSQLPKDRFSAERLKGVDSTLKIQPAKLEDSAVYLCATPHQYFGPGTRLLVL.

The chain couples TRBV5-1 to TRBJ2-5, with D uncertain. The germline V and J ends were trimmed by 5 bases and 4 bases, with 12 bases remaining between them. CDR3 length: 13 amino acids. CDR1 and CDR2 (germline): SGHRS, YFSETQ. Here the CDR3 DNA reads TGCGCCAGCAGACCCGGTGTTGGAGAGACCCAGTACTTC. Its translation is CASRPGVGETQYF.

The V call is TRBV10-3, the J call TRBJ1-1; D is perhaps TRBD1 (5 bases). The CDR3 extends over 13 amino acids. Per germline, CDR1 ENHRY and CDR2 SYGVKD. Between the trimmed V and J ends, which lost 2 bases and 1 base, there was a span of 5 bases. CDR3 bases: TGTGCCATCAGTGAGCAGGGGAACACTGAAGCTTTCTTT. Protein product: CAISEQGNTEAFF.

The V and J genes are TRBV2 and TRBJ2-7, with 8 bases matching TRBD1. CDR1 is SNHLY and CDR2 is FYNNEI in the germline V gene. The CDR3 runs 15 residues. J gave up 9 bases and V 6 bases, and 16 bases lay outside the gene matches. CDR3 residues: CASSRPVQGVVVQYF. CDR3 bases: TGTGCCAGCAGCCGCCCGGTACAGGGGGTAGTTGTGCAGTACTTC.

The rearrangement uses TRBV7-3 and TRBJ2-3; 8 bases fit TRBD2. There are 14 residues in the CDR3. The V and J ends lost 7 bases and 5 bases, in that order; junction bases with no gene match: 8. CDR1 is SGHTA and CDR2 is FQGTGA in the germline V gene. The CDR3 DNA follows: TGTGCCAGCAACTCGGGGACTAGGGGAGATACGCAGTATTTT. This sequence encodes CASNSGTRGDTQYF.

The chain is built from TRBV18 and TRBJ2-7; 12 bases agree with TRBD1. Germline CDR1 reads KGHSH; CDR2 reads LQKENI. V was clipped by 4 bases and J by 6 bases; unmatched bases: 7. The CDR3 loop spans 15 amino acids. For the CDR3, the DNA is TGTGCCAGCTCACAATCCGGGACAGGGGGCGGCGAGCAGTACTTC. It yields the protein CASSQSGTGGGEQYF.

The chain is built from TRBV7-9 and TRBJ2-7, with 11 bases matching TRBD1. The CDR3 contains 14 residues. V lost 5 bases, J lost 4 bases, and 4 bases stayed unmatched. Germline lookup yields CDR1 SEHNR and CDR2 FQNEAQ (reference sequence). The CDR3 nucleotides are TGTGCCAGCAGCCGGACAGGGGGCGAGTACGAGCAGTACTTC. Translating it yields CASSRTGGEYEQYF.

The genes are TRBV18 and TRBJ2-7; D might be TRBD1 (6 bases). The V gene's germline CDR1 is KGHSH and CDR2 LQKENI. V was cut by 3 bases and J by 5 bases, with 11 bases left in between. The CDR3 has 13 amino acids. CDR3 coding DNA: TGTGCCAGCTCACCGAGAGCAGGGGACGAGCAGTACTTC. Its translation is CASSPRAGDEQYF.

V usage is TRBV2 and J usage is TRBJ1-5, with D perhaps matching TRBD1 (5 bases). V was cut by 5 bases and J by 2 bases, with 13 bases left in between. The CDR3 length is 15 residues. Per germline, CDR1 SNHLY and CDR2 FYNNEI. The DNA of the CDR3 is TGTGCCAGCAGTATAAGGGGTCTGGGCAATCAGCCCCAGCATTTT. Protein product: CASSIRGLGNQPQHF.

This sequence joins TRBV11-2 and TRBJ1-4, with D possibly TRBD1 on 5 matching bases. Germline V gene data show CDR1 as SGHAT and CDR2 as FQNNGV. Trimming pared 2 bases from V and 8 bases from J, leaving 9 bases between. CDR3 length equals 13 residues. CDR3 DNA: TGTGCCAGCAGCTTACAGGGTAGCGAAAAACTGTTTTTT. Residues: CASSLQGSEKLFF.